This T cell receptor (beta chain) was captured in a study of T cell responses to AZD1222 COVID-19 vaccine. TCRdb's copy holds only in-frame clones and misses some; the assay was immunoSEQ multiplex PCR. Of fewer than 200,000 clones listed, approximately 90% are singletons. The germline V gene has CDR1 SGHNT and CDR2 YENEEA. V lost 5 bases to trimming and J lost 4 bases, with 18 bases between them. The length of the CDR3 is 15 residues. This receptor was taken from an adult in good health. Sequencing was performed on peripheral blood, taken on day 0 of AZD1222 vaccination. This sequence joins TRBV11-3 and TRBJ2-7, with D perhaps given as TRBD1 or TRBD2 (5 bases each). CDR3 coding DNA: TGTGCCAGCAGCCCGTCGGGGCCAGCGCCGTACGAGCAGTACTTC. Its translation: CASSPSGPAPYEQYF.